Here is one T cell receptor beta chain with its context. Its antigen is as yet unknown. Bulk tissue was left unsorted, and RNA and DNA were co-extracted from roughly 20-30 mg of it. The data are from a study of tumor-infiltrating lymphocytes in primary liver carcinoma. As for the study in general: Each of the samples returned roughly 3.65 to 7.5 million productive TCRbeta reads (a yield similar across tissue types). Study outcomes and limitations: Tumor region pairs showed greater overlap than either tumor-adjacent or tumor-blood pairs did.

This CDR3 spans 14 amino acids. After removal of 7 bases from V and 5 bases from J, the junction contained 8 bases not matched to a gene. Per germline, CDR1 SGHNT and CDR2 YYREEE (reference sequence). From 450 to 600 ng total RNA, TCR beta cDNA was generated with a primer in the constant region. Libraries of TCR beta came from three nested multiplex PCR rounds with slightly modified ARM-PCR. TRBV1-TRBV30 forward primers and a C-beta reverse primer were used in the first two PCR rounds, which each ran for about 11 cycles. TCRdb called the multiplex PCR reads again in MiXCR, with one record for every CDR3 protein. The sample has 90,000 to 150,000 distinct CDR3 sequences, 60% to 70% seen once.

The sequence derives from a woman aged 55-70 years with primary liver carcinoma and hepatitis B virus infection. The chain links TRBV5-4 to TRBJ2-5, with 10 bases fitting TRBD1. Sequencing used liver tumor tissue from sampling region 1. The subset here: tumor region T1, superior pole. The chain's CDR3 is CASGRGQGTETQYF. The CDR3 DNA is TGTGCCAGCGGCCGGGGACAGGGGACCGAGACCCAGTACTTC.